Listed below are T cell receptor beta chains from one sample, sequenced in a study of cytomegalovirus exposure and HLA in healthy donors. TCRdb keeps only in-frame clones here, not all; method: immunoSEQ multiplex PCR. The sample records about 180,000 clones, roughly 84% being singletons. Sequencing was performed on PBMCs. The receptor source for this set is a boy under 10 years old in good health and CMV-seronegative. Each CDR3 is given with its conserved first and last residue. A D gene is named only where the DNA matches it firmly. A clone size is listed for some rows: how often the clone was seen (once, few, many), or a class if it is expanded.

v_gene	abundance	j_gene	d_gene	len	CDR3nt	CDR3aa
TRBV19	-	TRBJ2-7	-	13	TGCACGCTGACGGGACTGGATTCCTACGAGCAGTACTTC	CTLTGLDSYEQYF
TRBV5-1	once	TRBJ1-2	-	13	TGCGCCAGCAGCTTGGAAGTGGCCTATGGCTACACCTTC	CASSLEVAYGYTF
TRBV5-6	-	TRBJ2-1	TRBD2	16	TGTGCCAGCAGGAAACTAGCGGGAGGCCAATACAATGAGCAGTTCTTC	CASRKLAGGQYNEQFF
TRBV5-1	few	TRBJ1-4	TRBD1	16	TGCGCCAGCAGCACTGACAGGGTGGGGACTAATGAAAAACTGTTTTTT	CASSTDRVGTNEKLFF
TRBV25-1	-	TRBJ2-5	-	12	TGTGCCAGCAGTGAATCTGAGGAGACCCAGTACTTC	CASSESEETQYF
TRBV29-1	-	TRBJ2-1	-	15	TGCAGCGTTGAAGTCCTAGATCAGAGAAACAATGAGCAGTTCTTC	CSVEVLDQRNNEQFF
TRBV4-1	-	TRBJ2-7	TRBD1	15	TGCGCCAGCAGCCACCCGGGACAGGGGGCCTACGAGCAGTACTTC	CASSHPGQGAYEQYF
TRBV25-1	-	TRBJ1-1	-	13	TGTGCCAGCAGTGAACCACGAGGCACTGAAGCTTTCTTT	CASSEPRGTEAFF
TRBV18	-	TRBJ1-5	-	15	TGTGCCAGCTCACACTTCAGGGGTTGGGATCAGCCCCAGCATTTT	CASSHFRGWDQPQHF
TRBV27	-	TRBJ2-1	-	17	TGTGCCAGCAGTTTATTCGGGGGAGTCGCCTCCTACAATGAGCAGTTCTTC	CASSLFGGVASYNEQFF
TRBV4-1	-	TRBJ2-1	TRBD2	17	TGCGCCAGCAGCCGGGGACTAGCGGGAGCTTCCTACAATGAGCAGTTCTTC	CASSRGLAGASYNEQFF
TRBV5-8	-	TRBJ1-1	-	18	TGTGCCAGCAGCTTGGCCTTTGGAGGGGATATCGTCGACACTGAAGCTTTCTTT	CASSLAFGGDIVDTEAFF
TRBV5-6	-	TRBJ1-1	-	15	TGTGCCAGCACCTCCATCGGGAGAGATAACACTGAAGCTTTCTTT	CASTSIGRDNTEAFF
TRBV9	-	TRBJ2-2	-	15	TGTGCCAGCAGCCCGTCAACAGGAATCACCGGGGAGCTGTTTTTT	CASSPSTGITGELFF
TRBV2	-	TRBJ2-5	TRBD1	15	TGTGCCAGCAGTGAAGACGGGACAGCCCAAGAGACCCAGTACTTC	CASSEDGTAQETQYF
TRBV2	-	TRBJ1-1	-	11	TGTGCCAGCCAGACTCGGATCCCAGCTTTCTTT	CASQTRIPAFF
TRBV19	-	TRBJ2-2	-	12	TGTGCCAGTAAAGTCTGGAGCGGGGAGCTGTTTTTT	CASKVWSGELFF
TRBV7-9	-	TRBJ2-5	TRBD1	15	TGTGCCAGCACCCTAGGGGACAGAGACCAAGAGACCCAGTACTTC	CASTLGDRDQETQYF
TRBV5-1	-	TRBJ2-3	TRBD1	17	TGCGCCAGCAGCTCACTACCGGGACAGGGTAGCACAGATACGCAGTATTTT	CASSSLPGQGSTDTQYF
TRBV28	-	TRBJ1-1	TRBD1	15	TGTGCCAGCAGTTTATCTGGACAGGTGAACACTGAAGCTTTCTTT	CASSLSGQVNTEAFF
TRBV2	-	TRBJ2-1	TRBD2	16	TGTGCCAGCAGCCCACTGACTAGCGGGAGGGCCACGGAGCAGTTCTTC	CASSPLTSGRATEQFF
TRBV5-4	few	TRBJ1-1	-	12	TGTGCCGGTGGGGGGGTAGACACTGAAGCTTTCTTT	CAGGGVDTEAFF
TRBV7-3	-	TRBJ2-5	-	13	TGTGCCAGCAGCTTAACCAGACAAGAGACCCAGTACTTC	CASSLTRQETQYF
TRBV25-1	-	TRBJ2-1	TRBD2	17	TGTGCCAGCAGTGATTCGGGACTAGCGGCATTAATTAATGAGCAGTTCTTC	CASSDSGLAALINEQFF
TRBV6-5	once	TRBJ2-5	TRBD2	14	TGTGCCAGCAGTTTCCAGCGGGGCCGAGAGACCCAGTACTTC	CASSFQRGRETQYF
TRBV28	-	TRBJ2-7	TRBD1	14	TGTGCCAGCAGTGAACCGACAGGGATCTACGAGCAGTACTTC	CASSEPTGIYEQYF
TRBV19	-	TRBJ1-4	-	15	TGTGCCAGTAGTATGGGGCAGGCAACTAATGAAAAACTGTTTTTT	CASSMGQATNEKLFF
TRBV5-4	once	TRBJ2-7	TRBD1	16	TGTGCCAGCAGCCCGAGACAGGGGGCGGGCACCTACGAGCAGTACTTC	CASSPRQGAGTYEQYF
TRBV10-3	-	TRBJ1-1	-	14	TGTGCCATCAGTGGGGGGGGAGGGGACACTGAAGCTTTCTTT	CAISGGGGDTEAFF
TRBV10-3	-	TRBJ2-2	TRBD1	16	TGTGCCATCAGTCCGGAGTGGGACAGGGCCACCGGGGAGCTGTTTTTT	CAISPEWDRATGELFF
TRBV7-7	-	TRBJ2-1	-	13	TGTGCTAGCAGCTTGGCCCCGGCGGATGAGCAGTTCTTC	CASSLAPADEQFF
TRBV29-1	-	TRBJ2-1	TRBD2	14	TGCAGCGCCCCCCCTAGCGGGAGACACAATGAGCAGTTCTTC	CSAPPSGRHNEQFF
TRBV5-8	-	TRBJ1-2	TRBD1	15	TGTGCCAGCAGCTTGGAGTTCGGGGGACAGGGGAGCTACACCTTC	CASSLEFGGQGSYTF
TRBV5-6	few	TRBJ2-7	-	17	TGTGCCAGCAGCTTGGGGGGTTTTGGCGGGATAAAAGATGAGCAGTACTTC	CASSLGGFGGIKDEQYF
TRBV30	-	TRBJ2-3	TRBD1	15	TGTGCCTGCTATCCGGGACAGGGGATCACAGATACGCAGTATTTT	CACYPGQGITDTQYF
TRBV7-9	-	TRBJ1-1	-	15	TGTGCCAGCAGCACCCCGGGGGGGAGGCCGACTGAAGCTTTCTTT	CASSTPGGRPTEAFF
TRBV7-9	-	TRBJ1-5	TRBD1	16	TGTGCCAGCAGCTTAGTAAGGGGACAGATTAATCAGCCCCAGCATTTT	CASSLVRGQINQPQHF
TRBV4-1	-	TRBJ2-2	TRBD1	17	TGCGCCAGCAGCCAAGATTCGAGACAGGGGAGCACCGGGGAGCTGTTTTTT	CASSQDSRQGSTGELFF